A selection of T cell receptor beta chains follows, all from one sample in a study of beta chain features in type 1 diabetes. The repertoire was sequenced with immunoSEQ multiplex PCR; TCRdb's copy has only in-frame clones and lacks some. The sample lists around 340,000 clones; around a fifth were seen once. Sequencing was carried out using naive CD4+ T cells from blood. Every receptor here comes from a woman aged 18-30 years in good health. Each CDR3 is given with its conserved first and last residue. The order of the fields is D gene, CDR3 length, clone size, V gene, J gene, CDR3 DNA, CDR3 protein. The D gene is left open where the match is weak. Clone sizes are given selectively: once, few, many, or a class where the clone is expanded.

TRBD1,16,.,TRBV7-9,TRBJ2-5,TGTGCCAGCAGCTTAGGACAGACAGGGGGTAAAGAGACCCAGTACTTC,CASSLGQTGGKETQYF
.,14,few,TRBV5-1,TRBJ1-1,TGCGCCAGCAGCCCGGGGGACGGGAACACTGAAGCTTTCTTT,CASSPGDGNTEAFF
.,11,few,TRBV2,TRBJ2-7,TGTGCTTCTTGGGCCCACTACGAGCAGTACTTC,CASWAHYEQYF
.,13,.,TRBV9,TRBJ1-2,TGTGCCAGCAGCACGCAACCAGGGAATGGCTACACCTTC,CASSTQPGNGYTF
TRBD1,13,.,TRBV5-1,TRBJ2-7,TGCGCCAGCAGCCCCGGGACAGAAGACGAGCAGTACTTC,CASSPGTEDEQYF
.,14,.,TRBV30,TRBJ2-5,TGTGCCTGGAGTGAAAGGGGGTTCCAAGAGACCCAGTACTTC,CAWSERGFQETQYF
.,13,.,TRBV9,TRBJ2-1,TGTGCCAGCAGCCCCGGGATCGACAATGAGCAGTTCTTC,CASSPGIDNEQFF
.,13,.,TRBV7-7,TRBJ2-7,TGTGCTAGCAGCTCGGGGTTCTCACGGGAGCAGTACTTC,CASSSGFSREQYF
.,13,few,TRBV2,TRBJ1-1,TGTGCCAGCAGGACTCCCTCGAACACTGAAGCTTTCTTT,CASRTPSNTEAFF
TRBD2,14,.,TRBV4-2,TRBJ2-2,TGTGCCACATCCGGGACTATATACACCGGGGAGCTGTTTTTT,CATSGTIYTGELFF
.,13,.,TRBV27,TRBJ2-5,TGTGCCAGCAGTCAAGCGCGGGAAGAGACCCAGTACTTC,CASSQAREETQYF
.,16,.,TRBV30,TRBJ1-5,TGTGCCTGGAGTGTACCCGGGGGGGCCTGGAATCAGCCCCAGCATTTT,CAWSVPGGAWNQPQHF
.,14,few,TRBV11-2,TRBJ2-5,TGTGCCAGCAGCTTAGTGGCGCGGCAAGAGACCCAGTACTTC,CASSLVARQETQYF
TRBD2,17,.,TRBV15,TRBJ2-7,TGTGCCACCAGCAGAGATCGGGGAGGGGTGAGCTCCTACGAGCAGTACTTC,CATSRDRGGVSSYEQYF
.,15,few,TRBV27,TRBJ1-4,TGTGCCAGCAGTTCGGGGCTCAGGGGACATGAAAAACTGTTTTTT,CASSSGLRGHEKLFF
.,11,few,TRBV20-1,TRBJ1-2,TGCAGTGCGGTGGAGGGCTATGGCTACACCTTC,CSAVEGYGYTF
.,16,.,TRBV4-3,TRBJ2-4,TGCGCCAGCAGCCAAGAATTTTCGGTAGCCAAAAACATTCAGTACTTC,CASSQEFSVAKNIQYF
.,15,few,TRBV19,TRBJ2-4,TGTGCCAGTAGTATTAGCTACCTAGCCAAAAACATTCAGTACTTC,CASSISYLAKNIQYF
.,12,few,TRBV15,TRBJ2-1,TGTGCCACCAGCAGAGCTGAGGGCGAGCAGTTCTTC,CATSRAEGEQFF
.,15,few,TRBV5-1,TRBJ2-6,TGCGCCAGCAGCCCGGGGGTCTCTGGGGCCAACGTCCTGACTTTC,CASSPGVSGANVLTF
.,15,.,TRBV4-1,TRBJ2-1,TGCGCCAGCAGCCAAGTGGAGGACCGCTACAATGAGCAGTTCTTC,CASSQVEDRYNEQFF
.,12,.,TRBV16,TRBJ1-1,TGTGCCAGCGAGAGCCTGAACACTGAAGCTTTCTTT,CASESLNTEAFF
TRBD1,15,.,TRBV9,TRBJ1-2,TGTGCCAGCAGCGTAGAGGGACAGCCTAACTATGGCTACACCTTC,CASSVEGQPNYGYTF
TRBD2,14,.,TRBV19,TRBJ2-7,TGTGCCAGTACCGAGAGCGGGAGGTCCTACGAGCAGTACTTC,CASTESGRSYEQYF
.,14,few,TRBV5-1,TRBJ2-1,TGCGCCAGCAGCTTCCTAGAGACCTACAATGAGCAGTTCTTC,CASSFLETYNEQFF
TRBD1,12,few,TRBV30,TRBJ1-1,TGTGCCGTCCGGCAGGGGGTTGCTGAAGCTTTCTTT,CAVRQGVAEAFF
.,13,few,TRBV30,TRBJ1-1,TGTGCCTGGCAGGGGTGGTCGAACACTGAAGCTTTCTTT,CAWQGWSNTEAFF
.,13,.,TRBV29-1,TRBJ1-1,TGCAGCGTTGAAAATCTCGGTGTTACTGAAGCTTTCTTT,CSVENLGVTEAFF
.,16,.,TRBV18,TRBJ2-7,TGTGCCAGCTCACCCACCTTCTCGAGTGTCGGCTACGAGCAGTACTTC,CASSPTFSSVGYEQYF
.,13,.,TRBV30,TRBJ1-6,TGTGCCTGGAGCCCTGGGCCGAATTCACCCCTCCACTTT,CAWSPGPNSPLHF
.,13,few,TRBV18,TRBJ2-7,TGTGCCAGCTCTCTTGCCGGGGTCGCCGAGCAGTACTTC,CASSLAGVAEQYF
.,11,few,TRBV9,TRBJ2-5,TGTGCCAGTTCCTTGGAGGAGACCCAGTACTTC,CASSLEETQYF
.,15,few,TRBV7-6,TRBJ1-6,TGTGCCAGCAGCCTCCCGCAGGGCCCTAATTCACCCCTCCACTTT,CASSLPQGPNSPLHF
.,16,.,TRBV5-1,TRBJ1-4,TGCGCCAGCAGCTTGGACGGCGGGACAACTAATGAAAAACTGTTTTTT,CASSLDGGTTNEKLFF
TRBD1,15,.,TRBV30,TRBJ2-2,TGTGCCTGGACGTACAGGGGGCGCGGAATCGGGGAGCTGTTTTTT,CAWTYRGRGIGELFF
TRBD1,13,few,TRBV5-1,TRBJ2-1,TGCGCCAGCAACCCGGACAGGGGCAATGAGCAGTTCTTC,CASNPDRGNEQFF